The 22 T cell receptor gamma chains below come from one sample, sequenced in a study of human gamma delta and Vdelta1 T cells (dated 2018 in TCRdb). Library preparation employed PCR. The sequencer listed for this sample is Illumina MiSeq. With CATT, TCRdb called clones again from the public reads; duplicate DNA rows were later joined. This sample gives around 910 gamma-chain clones in total; around 4% of them show up just once. Roughly 65% of the sample rests with the top ten. The sequencing input was naive CD27+ Vdelta1 gamma-delta T cells from blood. These TCRs come from a human donor in good health.

This clone has more than one count but fewer than ten. A read error is the likely source, as a far larger clone sits one nucleotide away. Different DNA sequences within this sample yield the same CDR3. The chain joins TRGV9 to TRGJ1 or TRGJ2. This CDR3 is 11 amino acids long. Germline V lookup: CDR1 GITISATS, CDR2 ISYDGTV (reference sequence). CDR3 sequence: CALWEVGKKLF. CDR3 DNA: TGTGCCTTGTGGGAGGTTGGCAAGAAGCTCTTT.

Comment on this clone: TCRdb records a much larger clone's protein for this DNA, with a difference at residue 12 that likely arises from a read error; the protein given is the translation of the DNA. The rearrangement links TRGV2 to TRGJ1 or TRGJ2. CDR1 and CDR2 from the germline V gene are EGSNGY and YDSYNSKV. The CDR3 extends over 14 amino acids. CDR3: CATWDDTNYYKRLF. The CDR3 DNA is TGTGCCACCTGGGACGATACGAATTATTATAAGAGACTCTTT.

In its sample, this clone was seen a few times. The V gene lacks a call, and TRGJ1 or TRGJ2 is the J gene. CDR3 length: 13 residues. CDR3 sequence (DNA): TGTGCCACCTTTGACGTGCCTTATTATAAGAAACTCTTT. Translation gives CATFDVPYYKKLF.

This clone was detected only a few times. This likely reflects a read error, since a far larger clone is one base away. Other DNA sequences in this specimen translate into the identical CDR3. This chain connects TRGV2 to TRGJ1 or TRGJ2. The CDR3 consists of 13 residues. Germline CDR1 reads EGSNGY; CDR2 reads YDSYNSKV. With V trimmed by 2 bases and J by 6 bases, 7 bases remained unmatched. This CDR3 is CATWDVGGYKKLF. The CDR3 nucleotides are TGTGCCACCTGGGACGTGGGTGGTTATAAGAAACTCTTT.

This clone was picked up a small number of times. The TCRdb protein, from a much larger clone, departs from this DNA's translation at residue 10, likely by read error; the protein shown derives from the DNA. The chain uses TRGV3 and TRGJ1 or TRGJ2. Germline lookup yields CDR1 VTNTFY and CDR2 YDVSTARD (reference sequence). This CDR3 region has 13 residues. The CDR3: CATWDRHHYNKLF. The CDR3 DNA follows: TGTGCCACCTGGGACAGGCATCATTATAATAAACTCTTT.

With respect to this clone: The protein recorded in TCRdb matches a much larger clone and deviates from this DNA's translation at residue 5, suggesting a read error; the protein here is obtained by translating the DNA. The genes are TRGV5 and TRGJ1 or TRGJ2. Trimming removed 4 bases from V and 9 bases from J; junction bases left unmatched: 6. The germline V gene has CDR1 VINAFY and CDR2 YDVSNSKD. The CDR3 runs 11 residues. In DNA form, the CDR3 reads TGTGCCACCTGGGAGAGGTTTAAGAAACTCTTT. Encoded protein: CATWERFKKLF.

Relative to its sample, this clone is medium-sized. The chain combines TRGV3 with TRGJ1 or TRGJ2. The CDR3 loop spans 14 amino acids. With V trimmed by 0 bases and J by 3 bases, 5 bases remained unmatched. CDR1 and CDR2 (germline): VTNTFY, YDVSTARD (reference sequence). The CDR3 DNA reads TGTGCCACCTGGGACAGGCCGGGTTATTATAAGAAACTCTTT. Protein sequence: CATWDRPGYYKKLF.

Turning to this clone: A far larger clone is just one base off, so this is likely a read error. Other DNA sequences within the sample encode an identical CDR3. The V gene is TRGV5, the J gene TRGJP1. This CDR3 is built from 13 residues. In germline, CDR1 is VINAFY, CDR2 YDVSNSKD. The CDR3 DNA reads TGTGCCACCTGGGCCTTCACTGGCTGGTTCAAGATATTT. This sequence encodes CATWAFTGWFKIF.

The V gene is TRGV5, the J gene TRGJ1 or TRGJ2. V lost 3 bases, J lost 6 bases, and 8 bases stayed unmatched. The length of the CDR3 is 13 residues. Germline assignment: CDR1 VINAFY and CDR2 YDVSNSKD. The CDR3 is CATWDPRGYKKLF. DNA of the CDR3: TGTGCCACCTGGGACCCTCGGGGTTATAAGAAACTCTTT.

The chain has TRGV9 and TRGJ1 or TRGJ2. Germline V gives CDR1 GITISATS, CDR2 ISYDGTV (reference sequence). J lost 3 bases, V lost 1 base, and 0 bases had no gene match. The CDR3 is 12 amino acids. The DNA for the CDR3 is TGTGCCTTGTGGGAGGTTTATTATAAGAAACTCTTT. Its protein is CALWEVYYKKLF.

Points on this clone: A junction end diverges from the germline sequence, so it may reflect a read error. V and J are TRGV9 and TRGJ1 or TRGJ2. The CDR3 loop spans 11 amino acids. The germline CDR1 and CDR2 sequences are GITISATS and ISYDGTV (reference sequence). The chain's CDR3 is CAGGYYYKKLF. For the CDR3, the DNA is TGTGCCGGGGGTTATTATTATAAGAAGCTCTTT.

This clone was found a few times. The V call is TRGV9, the J call TRGJ1 or TRGJ2. Germline loops: CDR1 GITISATS, CDR2 ISYDGTV (reference sequence). There are 11 residues in the CDR3. V shed 11 bases and J 4 bases; nucleotides not matched to a gene: 8. CDR3 amino acids: CAWGIYYKKLF. Written as DNA, the CDR3 is TGTGCCTGGGGGATATATTATAAGAAACTCTTT.

Turning to this clone: The protein in TCRdb stems from a much larger clone and differs at residues 6 and 7 from this DNA's translation, likely a read error; here the protein is translated from the DNA. The J gene is TRGJ1 or TRGJ2, the V gene TRGV2. This CDR3 has 13 amino acids. Germline assignment: CDR1 EGSNGY and CDR2 YDSYNSKV. CDR3 residues: CATWDWAYYKKLF. CDR3 DNA sequence: TGTGCCACCTGGGACTGGGCTTATTATAAGAAACTATTT.

Of note for this clone: TCRdb shows a much larger clone's protein in place of this DNA's translation, and the two differ at residue 4, likely through a read error; the protein shown is translated from the DNA. The J gene is TRGJ1 or TRGJ2, the V gene TRGV9. CDR1 GITISATS and CDR2 ISYDGTV come from the germline V gene (reference sequence). V shed 9 bases and J 1 base; nucleotides not matched to a gene: 6. This CDR3 has 12 residues. CDR3 in DNA: TGTGCCTTGAGGGCAAATTATTATAAGAAACTCTTT. This codes for CALRANYYKKLF.

This chain joins TRGV8 and TRGJ1 or TRGJ2. There are 11 residues in the CDR3. CDR1 VENAVY and CDR2 YDSYNSRV come from the germline V gene. The trim removed 2 bases at V and 5 bases at J, leaving 0 bases unmatched. DNA for the CDR3: TGTGCCACCTGGGATAATTATAAGAAACTCTTT. It encodes CATWDNYKKLF.

Worth noting for this clone: The protein given by TCRdb reflects a much larger clone and differs at residue 6 from this DNA's translation, likely from a read error; the protein shown is the DNA's translation. The V gene is TRGV9, the J gene TRGJ1 or TRGJ2. The CDR3 length is 11 residues. V dropped 2 bases and J dropped 10; count of bases not matched to a gene: 5. Germline V CDR1 and CDR2: GITISATS, ISYDGTV (reference sequence). The CDR3 DNA reads TGTGCCTTGTGGGAGGGTGGCAAGAAACTCTTT. Its translation: CALWEGGKKLF.

Comments on this clone: The mismatch at residue 7 between this DNA's translation and the TCRdb protein of a much larger clone likely reflects a read error; the protein shown is translated from the DNA. V is TRGV5 and J is TRGJ1 or TRGJ2. CDR3 length: 15 residues. CDR1 is VINAFY and CDR2 is YDVSNSKD in the germline V gene. After removal of 0 bases from V and 7 bases from J, the junction contained 12 bases not matched to a gene. The CDR3 coding sequence is TGTGCCACCTGGGACAGGTTGGGACCTGGCTATAAGAAACTCTTT. Amino acids: CATWDRLGPGYKKLF.

This clone occurred a few times. The protein TCRdb gives is from a much larger clone and does not agree with this DNA's translation at residue 6, likely a read error; the protein shown here comes from the DNA. The V gene is TRGV9, the J gene TRGJ1 or TRGJ2. J gave up 7 bases and V 2 bases, and 11 bases lay outside the gene matches. This CDR3 comprises 14 residues. Germline loops: CDR1 GITISATS, CDR2 ISYDGTV (reference sequence). The CDR3 sequence is CALWEGRLQYKKLF. The CDR3 coding sequence is TGTGCCTTGTGGGAGGGGCGGCTTCAGTATAAGAAACTCTTT.

In regard to this clone: TCRdb records a much larger clone's protein for this DNA, with a difference at residue 5 that likely arises from a read error; the protein given is the translation of the DNA. This chain connects TRGV2 to TRGJ1 or TRGJ2. Trimming at V came to 6 bases and at J to 6 bases, leaving 11 bases not matched to a gene. CDR3 length equals 13 residues. The germline gives CDR1 EGSNGY, CDR2 YDSYNSKV. DNA for the CDR3: TGTGCCACCTGGTACGTGGGAGGTTATAAGAAACTCTTT. This codes for CATWYVGGYKKLF.

The J gene is TRGJP1, the V gene TRGV5. Assignment of the J gene here rests on matching the DNA to germline, because TCRdb gives none. This CDR3 has 16 amino acids. Germline V gene sequence: CDR1 VINAFY, CDR2 YDVSNSKD. The V and J ends lost 0 bases and 2 bases, in that order; junction bases with no gene match: 6. The CDR3 here is CATWDRQGTTGWFKIF. The CDR3 bases are TGTGCCACCTGGGACAGGCAGGGCACCACTGGTTGGTTCAAGATATTT.

Concerning this clone itself: This likely reflects a read error, since a far larger clone is one base away. The rearrangement joins TRGV2 to TRGJ1 or TRGJ2. As TCRdb names no J gene, one was assigned here on the basis of a DNA match to germline. Trimming cost V 2 bases and J 6 bases; bases outside gene matches: 7. The CDR3 length is 13 residues. In germline, CDR1 is EGSNGY, CDR2 YDSYNSKV. CDR3 protein: CATWDVGGYKKLF. The CDR3 DNA is TGTGCCACCTGGGACGTGGGGGGTTATAAGAAACTCTTT.

The chain combines TRGV9 with TRGJ1 or TRGJ2. The CDR3 length is 15 residues. Losses at the gene ends were 3 bases for V and 0 bases for J; bases not matched to a gene: 8. Per the germline V gene, CDR1 is GITISATS and CDR2 is ISYDGTV (reference sequence). The CDR3 DNA sequence: TGTGCCTTGTGGGAGCAACCAACGAATTATTATAAGAAACTCTTT. Its protein product is CALWEQPTNYYKKLF.